This T cell receptor beta chain was captured in a study of shared clonotypes between healthy human individuals (dated by TCRdb to 2020 to 2022). For the wider study: A few men and two women, aged 18 to 49 years, made up the cohort. For each donor, CD4 naive and CD4 memory were each given three plates, CD8 naive was given two plates, and CD8 memory was given one plate. To estimate repertoire size and how much clonotypes are shared between individuals, the study performed deep sequencing of blood TCR repertoires from five healthy adults. Libraries were prepared and TCR repertoires were sequenced by different laboratories using diverse techniques, in order to increase sequencing depth and limit assay-specific biases. Between about 0.85 and 8.9 billion PBMCs per donor were obtained by leukapheresis. Broad study findings and their caveats: Pairwise subsampling indicated that sequencing depth was expected to affect the degree of clonotype sharing among donors. Naive subsets generally had larger estimated clonotype richness than memory subsets. Rarefaction of sorted-subset datasets indicated incomplete sequencing despite the large sequencing depth. Compared with non-shared clonotypes, the clonotypes found in all four sorted-subset donors had higher generation probabilities. Because the study included only a small number of donors, the genetic and exposure-history diversity represented was limited. Sampling was limited to blood, and TCR repertoires in tissue likely differ from TCR repertoires in blood. Sharing across a few donors was observed for about 4.8% of naive CD4, less than 4% of naive CD8, 2% to 2.5% of memory CD4, and approximately 0.41% of memory CD8 clonotypes.

As for this clone: No cognate antigen has been identified for it. No base quality information exists; no much larger clone differs at one position.

The donors were healthy, HIV-negative adults who had no recently reported acute infections or vaccinations. Every donor was a Caucasian adult residing in Nashville, Tennessee, USA. CD4+ T cells were enriched by magnetic negative selection; naive cells were then positively selected on CD45RA, and the negative fraction formed the memory subset. After blood collection by leukapheresis, PBMCs were isolated using Ficoll-Histopaque density gradient centrifugation and then cryopreserved in the vapor phase of liquid nitrogen. Analytical flow cytometry was used to check the purity and quantity of each magnetically sorted T cell population. Genomic DNA was isolated from each sorted fraction and quantified by UV absorbance on a Nanodrop 2000c. Using the deep immunoSEQ assay, multiplex PCR amplified TCR CDR3 regions from genomic DNA. Genomic DNA extracted from each cell subset was distributed evenly over all wells of several immunoSEQ 96-well plates, and each plate served as one replicate. For sorted subsets, each replicate PCR was loaded with approximately 200 ng genomic DNA, equivalent to approximately 33,000 T cell genomes. Purified libraries were quantified with a Qubit 3.0 fluorometer, sized on a Bioanalyzer 2100, and re-quantified with the KAPA Library Quantification kit. Each immunoSEQ 96-well plate was sequenced on its own single-read 150-cycle Illumina NextSeq 550 flow cell. As for the authors' bioinformatics: The immunoSEQ output contained only junctional sequences without quality scores, so filtering could not match that applied to full-length reads. Sequences were annotated with PyIR, a Python wrapper for IgBLAST v1.9, and V/J genes and CDR3 were assigned using IMGT germline references. Reads were filtered out if the reads had weak V/J assignments (E-value above 1e-6), no CDR3, stop codons, out-of-frame junctions, or ambiguous translated residues. V3J clonotypes were defined by identical inferred V gene, J gene, and CDR3 amino acid sequence. Percentage overlap between repertoires was computed as shared unique clonotypes divided by the size of the smaller repertoire. RTK rarefaction, the Chao1 estimator, and Recon v2.1 estimates of unobserved clonotypes were used to assess repertoire richness. Generation probabilities were computed with OLGA for all TCRbeta clonotypes obtained by the gDNA method from a handful of donors. TCRdb retrieved this table from immuneACCESS and kept in-frame rearrangements only. Not all clones are present; in checked studies, unresolved V genes account for under half, and no reason is known for the remainder. The V and J calls and clone size come from that table; D and trimming were worked out from the DNA. This sample lists more than 2,000,000 clones; around nine tenths were detected once. Roughly 0.14% of the sample goes to the ten largest clones.

V is cut by 6 bases and J by 0 bases, and the space between the germline ends is 17 bases. Based on the germline V gene (reference sequence), the CDR1 and CDR2 sequences are LNHDA and SQIVND. CDR3 length: 16 amino acids, cysteine to phenylalanine. Only CDR3 DNA is held: 48 bases, read in frame from base 1. The chain couples TRBV19 to TRBJ1-2, with the D gene not confidently named. This sequence was found in a young man in good health. The specimen was naive CD4+ T cells sorted from blood. Interpreted using the paper, the cell subset or site label stands for: CD45RA+ positively selected. The CDR3 corresponds to CASRDLAASSNYGYTF. Here is the DNA: TGTGCCAGTAGGGATTTGGCAGCGAGTTCTAACTATGGCTACACCTTC.